One and the same sample provided the 6 T cell receptor beta chains below, sequenced in a study of blood T cell repertoires in COVID-19. Sequenced by immunoSEQ multiplex PCR; TCRdb stores in-frame clones only, minus some. Of over 250,000 clones in the sample, more than 85% were seen once. Material for sequencing was peripheral blood. These receptor sequences come from a person aged 18 to 35 with COVID-19, enrolled during active disease.

The V gene is TRBV21-1, the J gene TRBJ2-2; the DNA was not used to check the table's D call, TRBD2. TRBV21-1 is reported as a pseudogene. This CDR3 comprises 16 residues. CDR3 residues: CASSMGRDLANRELFF. CDR3 nucleotides: TGTGCCAGCAGCATGGGTCGTGACTTAGCGAATAGGGAGCTGTTTTTT.

The chain combines TRBV19 with TRBJ2-5; D is possibly TRBD2 (5 bases). CDR1 LNHDA and CDR2 SQIVND come from the germline V gene (reference sequence). V was trimmed by 6 bases and J by 7 bases, leaving 18 bases between them. CDR3 size: 14 residues. CDR3 sequence (DNA): TGTGCCAGTAGGGGTTGGGGTTCTGGAGGGACCCAGTACTTC. Protein product: CASRGWGSGGTQYF. Complete variable domain (other parts from reference TRBV19 and TRBJ2-5): DGGITQSPKYLFRKEGQNVTLSCEQNLNHDAMYWYRQDPGQGLRLIYYSQIVNDFQKGDIAEGYSVSREKKESFPLTVTSAQKNPTAFYLCASRGWGSGGTQYFGPGTRLLVL.

The chain combines TRBV7-6 with TRBJ2-1; possibly TRBD2 for D (7 bases). Per the germline V gene, CDR1 is SGHVS and CDR2 is FNYEAQ. V was pared by 1 base and J by 4 bases, with 14 bases between. This CDR3 has 16 amino acids. CDR3 loop: CASSLGGGRGYNEQFF. CDR3 nucleotides: TGTGCCAGCAGCTTAGGGGGGGGCAGGGGATACAATGAGCAGTTCTTC. Based on the CDR3 plus reference TRBV7-6 and TRBJ2-1, the full variable domain is GAGVSQSPRYKVTKRGQDVALRCDPISGHVSLYWYRQALGQGPEFLTYFNYEAQQDKSGLPNDRFSAERPEGSISTLTIQRTEQRDSAMYRCASSLGGGRGYNEQFFGPGTRLTVL.

This clone was counted once. The chain couples TRBV2 to TRBJ2-7; TRBD2 matches at 12 bases. J gave up 0 bases and V 9 bases, and 0 bases lay outside the gene matches. The length of the CDR3 is 13 residues. Germline CDR1 reads SNHLY; CDR2 reads FYNNEI. CDR3 residues: CARTSGSSYEQYF. CDR3 coding DNA: TGTGCCAGGACTAGCGGGAGCTCCTACGAGCAGTACTTC.

The chain carries TRBV4-3 and TRBJ1-1; D remains unclear. CDR3 size: 14 residues. The germline V gene has CDR1 LGHNA and CDR2 YSLEER. V lost 0 bases and J 1 base, leaving 6 bases between the germline ends. The CDR3, as DNA: TGCGCCAGCAGCCAAGAGCCCGGGAACACTGAAGCTTTCTTT. Translated, it gives CASSQEPGNTEAFF.

J is TRBJ2-3 and V is TRBV7-2; 10 bases agree with TRBD2. After removal of 1 base from V and 3 bases from J, the junction contained 7 bases not matched to a gene. The CDR3 loop spans 17 amino acids. Germline CDR1 is SGHTA and CDR2 is FQGNSA. The CDR3 DNA is TGTGCCAGCAGCTTAGGATTCGGTAGCGGGAGGACAGATACGCAGTATTTT. Its translation: CASSLGFGSGRTDTQYF.